The 5 T cell receptor beta chains below come from one sample, sequenced in a study of blood T cell repertoires in COVID-19. TCRdb's copy holds only in-frame clones and misses some; the assay was immunoSEQ multiplex PCR. The sample carries 250,000 to 300,000 clones, roughly 90% recorded once. The sequenced material came from peripheral blood. Receptors originate from a man aged 35-49 years with acute or convalescent COVID-19.

V gene TRBV10-3 combines with J gene TRBJ2-1; 13 positions match TRBD2. V gave up 5 bases and J gave up 6 bases; unmatched junction bases: 7. The CDR3 has 16 amino acids. Germline loops: CDR1 ENHRY, CDR2 SYGVKD. The CDR3 sequence: CAISLRLAGGINEQFF. Here the CDR3 DNA reads TGTGCCATCAGTCTAAGACTAGCGGGGGGCATCAATGAGCAGTTCTTC.

This clone was detected only once. The gene calls are TRBV9 and TRBJ2-3, with D perhaps TRBD1 (6 bases). Trimming pared 0 bases from V and 2 bases from J, leaving 10 bases between. The germline gives CDR1 SGDLS, CDR2 YYNGEE. The CDR3 covers 15 residues. The CDR3 loop reads CASSVGAGDTDTQYF. CDR3 nucleotide sequence: TGTGCCAGCAGCGTAGGGGCAGGGGACACAGATACGCAGTATTTT.

The rearrangement uses TRBV6-5 and TRBJ2-1; D gene uncertain. The CDR3 is 16 amino acids. Between the trimmed V and J ends, which lost 0 bases and 4 bases, there was a span of 13 bases. CDR1 and CDR2 from the germline V gene are MNHEY and SVGAGI. DNA for the CDR3: TGTGCCAGCAGTTACTCGTTTCCCTCCTTTTACAATGAGCAGTTCTTC. It specifies CASSYSFPSFYNEQFF.

This clone appeared a single time. The V and J genes are TRBV5-4 and TRBJ2-3; the D gene is possibly TRBD2 (5 bases). CDR1 is SGHNT, CDR2 YYREEE, per germline (reference sequence). The CDR3 consists of 15 residues. V gave up 2 bases and J gave up 6 bases, with 16 bases separating them. Here the CDR3 reads CASSFTGTLRDTQYF. The CDR3 bases are TGTGCCAGCAGCTTTACGGGAACACTTCGGGATACGCAGTATTTT.

The rearrangement uses TRBV7-3 and TRBJ2-2, with a tentative D call TRBD2 (7 bases). CDR1 is SGHTA, CDR2 FQGTGA, per germline. Trimming cost V 2 bases and J 0 bases, with 10 bases left between them. The CDR3 totals 16 residues. The CDR3, as DNA: TGTGCCAGCAGCTTAGGCGGGGGCTCGAACACCGGGGAGCTGTTTTTT. This sequence encodes CASSLGGGSNTGELFF.